The table lists the clone carrying this TCR beta chain with a few counts. This CDR3 region has 14 residues. The germline V gene encodes CDR1 LNHDA and CDR2 SQIVND (reference sequence). V lost 5 bases and J lost 4; bases outside the gene matches: 7. These data come from a study of T cell changes during pregnancy in multiple sclerosis. Sequencing was performed with immunoSEQ multiplex PCR; in TCRdb, only in-frame clones are kept and a portion is missing. Of around 62,000 clones listed, approximately 90% are singletons. The receptor's source is a female donor with multiple sclerosis, enrolled in a pregnancy study. The chain combines TRBV19 with TRBJ1-2; 7 nucleotides line up with TRBD1. The specimen was peripheral blood, collected in the first trimester of pregnancy. The CDR3: CASSPSRDSYGYTF. The CDR3 bases are TGTGCCAGTAGTCCCTCCCGGGACAGCTATGGCTACACCTTC.